This entry lists 14 T cell receptor beta chains sequenced from one sample in a study of CD8+ T cells in alopecia areata. Extracted RNA was reverse transcribed into cDNA, the sequencing template. Using immunoSEQ multiplex PCR, the repertoire was profiled, and TCRdb retains in-frame clones only, with some absent. The repertoire has some 98,000 clones, about 58% of them found once; the top ten carry about 16%. Treatment indicated: oral pan-JAK inhibitor, 5-10 mg twice daily. The sample was CD8+ T cells sorted from blood, taken at week 4, from a patient treated with tofacitinib. These receptors were collected from a human donor with alopecia areata.

As to this clone: At the DNA level, this CDR3 is encoded by other sequences in the same sample as well. The chain joins TRBV9 to TRBJ2-7; D remains unclear. V was shortened by 0 bases and J by 1 base, with 5 bases between the two germline ends. The length of the CDR3 is 13 residues. Germline-derived CDR1 and CDR2 are SGDLS and YYNGEE. In DNA, the CDR3 is TGTGCCAGCAGCGTAGGGGATTCCTACGAGCAGTACTTC. Amino acids: CASSVGDSYEQYF.

This chain joins TRBV7-9 and TRBJ1-6; no definite D call. With 4 bases removed from V and 5 bases from J, the gap between germline ends came to 15 bases. The CDR3 runs to 16 residues. CDR1 is SEHNR and CDR2 is FQNEAQ in the germline V gene (reference sequence). CDR3 coding DNA: TGTGCCAGCAGCTCTACAGACAACTGGGATAATTCACCCCTCCACTTT. This gives the protein CASSSTDNWDNSPLHF.

V and J are TRBV7-9 and TRBJ2-7; D may be TRBD2 (5 bases). This CDR3 has 18 amino acids. The V and J ends lost 5 bases and 5 bases respectively, with 28 bases between them. Germline lookup yields CDR1 SEHNR and CDR2 FQNEAQ (reference sequence). CDR3 sequence: CASSHLTPLAGWNHEQYF. CDR3 DNA sequence: TGTGCCAGCAGCCATCTTACTCCTTTGGCGGGCTGGAACCACGAGCAGTACTTC.

This clone was observed a few times. The genes are TRBV28 and TRBJ2-7, with D hard to call. Germline CDR1 MDHEN, CDR2 SYDVKM. This CDR3 is 14 amino acids long. Deletions cut 5 bases from V and 2 bases from J, with 13 bases between. The CDR3 here is CASSQTLRPYEQYF. The CDR3 DNA reads as TGTGCCAGCAGTCAGACCCTGCGGCCCTACGAGCAGTACTTC. The variable domain in full, with the rest retrieved from reference TRBV28 and TRBJ2-7, is DVKVTQSSRYLVKRTGEKVFLECVQDMDHENMFWYRQDPGLGLRLIYFSYDVKMKEKGDIPEGYSVSREKKERFSLILESASTNQTSMYLCASSQTLRPYEQYFGPGTRLTVT.

This clone was recorded at least ten times. One end of the junction fails to match germline, which may point to a read error. The rearrangement links TRBV5-5 to TRBJ1-1; 10 bases are a match to TRBD1. CDR3 length: 16 residues. Germline V lookup: CDR1 SGHKS, CDR2 YYEKEE (reference sequence). The CDR3 DNA reads TGCGCCAGCAGCCAAGAATTTGGGGACAGGGGTTATGAAGCTTTCTTT. This encodes CASSQEFGDRGYEAFF.

This clone was detected only a few times. The chain couples TRBV6-5 to TRBJ1-1, with D tentatively TRBD1 (6 bases). CDR3 length: 16 residues. Germline CDR1 is MNHEY and CDR2 is SVGAGI. V was clipped by 0 bases and J by 1 base, with 12 bases between them. CDR3 sequence (DNA): TGTGCCAGCAGTTACTCGACCGGGGGCAAGAACACTGAAGCTTTCTTT. This encodes CASSYSTGGKNTEAFF.

The chain combines TRBV2 with TRBJ1-1; no firm D call. Germline lookup yields CDR1 SNHLY and CDR2 FYNNEI. This CDR3 has 15 residues. V shed 5 bases and J shed 2 bases, with 15 bases lying between them. CDR3 coding DNA: TGTGCCAGCAGTCAAGAGGGCAGCCCAAACACTGAAGCTTTCTTT. The encoded protein is CASSQEGSPNTEAFF.

The chain combines TRBV9 with TRBJ2-1, with TRBD1 matching 11 bases. The ends lost 4 bases at V and 7 bases at J; junction bases unmatched: 10. The CDR3 covers 16 residues. Germline V CDR1 and CDR2: SGDLS, YYNGEE. The chain's CDR3 is CASSPRTGGAKNEQFF. As DNA, the CDR3 is TGTGCCAGCAGCCCGAGGACAGGGGGCGCGAAAAATGAGCAGTTCTTC.

The CDR3 region is CASSQENSGVEQETQYF. DNA for the CDR3: TGCGCCAGCAGCCAAGAAAATAGCGGAGTAGAACAAGAGACCCAGTACTTC. The chain carries TRBV4-1 and TRBJ2-5, with D maybe TRBD2 (6 bases). CDR3 length equals 17 residues. The germline CDR1 and CDR2 sequences are MGHRA and YSYEKL. The V and J ends lost 0 bases and 2 bases respectively, with 16 bases between them.

The chain couples TRBV7-9 to TRBJ1-1; TRBD1 aligns across 9 bases. V was pared by 5 bases and J by 1 base, with 8 bases of the junction left unmatched. The CDR3 sequence is 16 residues long. Germline V CDR1 and CDR2: SEHNR, FQNEAQ (reference sequence). The CDR3, as DNA: TGTGCCAGCAGCCTATCGACAGGGGGAACGAACACTGAAGCTTTCTTT. This translates into CASSLSTGGTNTEAFF.

The chain employs TRBV15 and TRBJ2-2; 12 bases align to TRBD2. The CDR3 is 16 amino acids. Germline V lookup: CDR1 LNHNV, CDR2 YYDKDF (reference sequence). Germline trimming cut 2 bases from V and 4 bases from J; bases unmatched to any gene: 2. CDR3 DNA: TGTGCCACCAGCAGAACGGGACTAGCGGGCACCGGGGAGCTGTTTTTT. Residues: CATSRTGLAGTGELFF.

This chain uses TRBV27 with TRBJ2-7; D may be TRBD1 (7 bases). The germline V gene encodes CDR1 MNHEY and CDR2 SMNVEV (reference sequence). The CDR3 extends over 15 amino acids. V was shortened by 1 base and J by 1 base, with 11 bases between the two germline ends. The CDR3 loop reads CASSLFQGGSYEQYF. The CDR3 nucleotides read TGTGCCAGCAGTTTATTTCAGGGGGGATCCTACGAGCAGTACTTC.

This clone was seen just once. V is TRBV6-5 and J is TRBJ2-2, with D hard to call. The CDR3 contains 15 residues. Trimming took off 11 bases at V and 3 bases at J, with 19 bases between the two ends. In germline, CDR1 is MNHEY, CDR2 SVGAGI. For the CDR3, the DNA is TGTGCCGGACCTGGAGTGTCGGATCACACCGGGGAGCTGTTTTTT. Encoded protein: CAGPGVSDHTGELFF.

The V and J genes are TRBV29-1 and TRBJ2-7; 9 bases fit TRBD1. The CDR3 has 16 residues. Germline CDR1 reads SQVTM; CDR2 reads ANQGSEA. V shed 0 bases, J shed 3 bases, and the junction held 9 bases outside the gene matches. The CDR3: CSVEDMGGTGIYEQYF. The DNA for the CDR3 is TGCAGCGTTGAAGATATGGGCGGGACAGGGATCTACGAGCAGTACTTC.